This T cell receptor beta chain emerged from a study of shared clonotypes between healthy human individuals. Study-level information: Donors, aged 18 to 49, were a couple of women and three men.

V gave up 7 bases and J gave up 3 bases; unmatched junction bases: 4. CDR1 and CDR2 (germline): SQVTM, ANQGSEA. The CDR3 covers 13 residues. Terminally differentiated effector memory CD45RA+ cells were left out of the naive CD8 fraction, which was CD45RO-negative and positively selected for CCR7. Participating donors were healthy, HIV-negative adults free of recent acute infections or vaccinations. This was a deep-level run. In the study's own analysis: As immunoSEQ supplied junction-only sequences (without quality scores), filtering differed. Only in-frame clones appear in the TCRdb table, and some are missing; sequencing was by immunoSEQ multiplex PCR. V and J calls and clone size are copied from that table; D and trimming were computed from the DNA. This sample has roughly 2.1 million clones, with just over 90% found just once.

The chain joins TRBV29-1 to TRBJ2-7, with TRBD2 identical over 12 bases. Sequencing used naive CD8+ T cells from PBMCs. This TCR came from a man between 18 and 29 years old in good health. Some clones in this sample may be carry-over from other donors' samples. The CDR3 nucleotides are TGCAGCGCCCAGACTAGCGGGAGCTACGAGCAGTACTTC. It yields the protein CSAQTSGSYEQYF.